This T cell receptor beta chain was recovered during a study of T cell repertoires in cytomegalovirus infection. Study-wide context: Matching HLA type and CMV infection were both indicated by public TCR beta signatures.

Trimming removed 4 bases from V and 3 bases from J; junction bases left unmatched: 5. Germline assignment: CDR1 MNHEY and CDR2 SMNVEV (reference sequence). The CDR3 totals 15 residues. For this clonotype: Its antigen is as yet unknown.

Via MiXCR, TCRdb re-called the reads, giving one row per CDR3 protein. The sample comprises 300,000 to 400,000 distinct CDR3 sequences, roughly 28% of which are singletons, and 15% to 25% rests with the top ten. The chain recombines TRBV27 with TRBJ1-5; 8 bases fit TRBD1. The origin of this receptor is a human donor in good health (CMV status not recorded). Some clones in this sample may be carry-over from other donors' samples. The input for sequencing was cultured PBMCs, taken from culture after CMV antigen stimulation. CDR3 coding DNA: TGTGCCAGCAGTTCCAGGGGGCGCAACAATCAGCCCCAGCATTTT. Protein product: CASSSRGRNNQPQHF.